Shown below are 32 T cell receptor beta chains from a single sample sequenced in a study of blood T cells in healthy people across ages. It was with a sample-barcoded 5' primer and a J-beta primer mix that a second PCR of about 6 to 12 cycles was run. TCRdb re-called the 5' RACE reads through MiXCR, storing one row per CDR3 protein. The profile shows about 1.4 million distinct CDR3 sequences, almost 60% of them singletons. The material sequenced was blood. Every receptor here comes from a man in his late teens or twenties in good health.

J is TRBJ2-5 and V is TRBV5-6; 10 nucleotides match TRBD2. V was clipped by 2 bases and J by 5 bases; unmatched bases: 12. The CDR3 is made up of 17 amino acids. CDR1 is SGHDT and CDR2 is YYEEEE in the germline V gene. The CDR3 reads CASSFVLAGGPVETQYF. CDR3 nucleotides: TGTGCCAGCAGCTTCGTATTAGCGGGGGGCCCCGTGGAGACCCAGTACTTC. Variable domain in full (rest from reference TRBV5-6 and TRBJ2-5): DAGVTQSPTHLIKTRGQQVTLRCSPKSGHDTVSWYQQALGQGPQFIFQYYEEEERQRGNFPDRFSGHQFPNYSSELNVNALLLGDSALYLCASSFVLAGGPVETQYFGPGTRLLVL.

The chain couples TRBV25-1 to TRBJ1-2; D is uncertain. This CDR3 contains 12 residues. With 8 bases removed from V and 4 bases from J, the gap between germline ends came to 11 bases. Germline lookup yields CDR1 MGHDK and CDR2 SYGVNS. The CDR3 reads CASRSRGYGYTF. CDR3 nucleotides: TGTGCCAGCCGAAGCCGGGGCTATGGCTACACCTTC.

Only a few counts were recorded for this clonotype. The V and J genes are TRBV29-1 and TRBJ2-7; D not certain. Germline assignment: CDR1 SQVTM and CDR2 ANQGSEA. The CDR3 is 12 amino acids. Trimming shortened V by 3 bases and J by 2 bases, and 8 bases separated the two germline ends. The CDR3 nucleotides are TGCAGCGTTGAGCTAAGGGCCTACGAGCAGTACTTC. Translation: CSVELRAYEQYF.

The chain combines TRBV4-1 with TRBJ2-7, with D tentatively TRBD1 (6 bases). Germline V CDR1 and CDR2: MGHRA, YSYEKL. V was clipped by 4 bases and J by 0 bases, with 16 bases between them. This CDR3 has 16 amino acids. CDR3 nucleotide sequence: TGCGCCAGCAGCCCAGAGGACCAGGGGTTCTCCTACGAGCAGTACTTC. Its protein is CASSPEDQGFSYEQYF.

The chain combines TRBV27 with TRBJ2-4; D might be TRBD1 (6 bases). The end of the DNA aligns better with TRBJ2-7, so the J call may be wrong. Germline CDR1 and CDR2: MNHEY and SMNVEV (reference sequence). The CDR3 runs to 15 residues. The CDR3 region has the DNA TGTGCCAGCAGTTGGGCGGCGACAGGAACCTACGAGCAGTACTTC. It is translated as CASSWAATGTYEQYF.

This chain links TRBV11-2 with TRBJ2-3, with 12 bases aligning to TRBD2. With V trimmed by 11 bases and J by 0 bases, 6 bases remained unmatched. Germline values: CDR1 SGHAT, CDR2 FQNNGV. The CDR3 covers 15 residues. For the CDR3, the DNA is TGTGCCTGTGGACTAGCGGGGTTTAGCACAGATACGCAGTATTTT. Encoded protein: CACGLAGFSTDTQYF.

V usage is TRBV20-1 and J usage is TRBJ2-7; 11 positions agree with TRBD2. With 0 bases clipped from V and 7 bases from J, the junction kept 8 bases outside the gene matches. The CDR3 covers 15 residues. The germline gives CDR1 DFQATT, CDR2 SNEGSKA (reference sequence). The CDR3 protein is CSAREGLAEAREQYF. CDR3 in DNA: TGCAGTGCTAGAGAGGGACTAGCGGAGGCGAGGGAGCAGTACTTC.

The chain couples TRBV7-9 to TRBJ2-4; 11 nucleotides align to TRBD2. TRBJ2-7 matches the DNA end more closely, so the J call is doubtful. CDR1 is SEHNR, CDR2 FQNEAQ, per germline (reference sequence). This CDR3 has 17 residues. CDR3: CASSNSGPSGRLYEQYF. CDR3 coding DNA: TGTGCCAGCAGCAATAGTGGCCCTAGCGGGAGGTTGTACGAGCAGTACTTC.

The rearrangement joins TRBV21-1 to TRBJ2-5. TRBV21-1 is a pseudogene. The length of the CDR3 is 14 residues. The chain's CDR3 is CASSKVTSAETQYF. The CDR3 DNA is TGTGCCAGCAGCAAAGTGACTTCAGCAGAGACCCAGTACTTC.

This chain joins TRBV20-1 and TRBJ2-5; D is perhaps TRBD1 or TRBD2 (6 bases each). The CDR3 has 15 amino acids. In germline, CDR1 is DFQATT, CDR2 SNEGSKA (reference sequence). The V and J ends lost 0 bases and 5 bases respectively, with 16 bases between them. In DNA, the CDR3 is TGCAGTGCTAGAGATTGGAGGGGGGCTAAGGAGACCCAGTACTTC. This sequence encodes CSARDWRGAKETQYF.

The rearrangement joins TRBV4-3 to TRBJ2-1; TRBD1 might be the D (7 bases). V was pared by 0 bases and J by 4 bases, with 13 bases between. This CDR3 has 16 amino acids. CDR1 and CDR2 (germline): LGHNA, YSLEER. This CDR3 is CASSQEDRAGYNEQFF. Written as DNA, the CDR3 is TGCGCCAGCAGCCAAGAAGACAGGGCGGGGTACAATGAGCAGTTCTTC.

The rearrangement links TRBV13 to TRBJ2-3, with D hard to call. This CDR3 contains 13 residues. Looked up from germline, CDR1 is PRHDT and CDR2 is FYEKMQ (reference sequence). V lost 1 base and J lost 9, with 11 bases in between. The CDR3 here is CASSLEALETQYF. CDR3 DNA sequence: TGTGCCAGCAGCTTAGAAGCCCTTGAGACGCAGTATTTT.

This chain connects TRBV20-1 to TRBJ1-5; no clear D gene. The V end was cut by 0 bases, the J end by 0 bases, with 9 bases between. Germline CDR1 reads DFQATT; CDR2 reads SNEGSKA (reference sequence). The CDR3 is 15 residues long. The CDR3 here is CSARDPEDSNQPQHF. The CDR3 DNA reads TGCAGTGCTAGAGATCCCGAGGATAGCAATCAGCCCCAGCATTTT.

The V and J genes are TRBV3-1 and TRBJ2-5; 11 bases map to TRBD2. The CDR3 extends over 17 amino acids. Germline lookup yields CDR1 LGHDT and CDR2 YNNKEL (reference sequence). The ends lost 0 bases at V and 2 bases at J; junction bases unmatched: 5. The CDR3 nucleotides read TGTGCCAGCAGCCAAGATCGGGGACTAGCGGAACAAGAGACCCAGTACTTC. Its translation: CASSQDRGLAEQETQYF.

This chain joins TRBV20-1 and TRBJ2-7; TRBD1 matches at 8 bases. There are 14 residues in the CDR3. The germline CDR1 and CDR2 sequences are DFQATT and SNEGSKA (reference sequence). The ends lost 3 bases at V and 2 bases at J; junction bases unmatched: 6. The CDR3 sequence is CSARGQVSPYEQYF. CDR3 bases: TGCAGTGCTAGGGGACAGGTGAGCCCCTACGAGCAGTACTTC.

This clonotype showed up just a few times. The rearrangement uses TRBV12-3 or TRBV12-4 and TRBJ2-2; D unresolved. This CDR3 has 15 residues. V was clipped by 5 bases and J by 7 bases, with 17 bases between them. The CDR3 is CASSHVLKIGGELFF. The CDR3 nucleotides are TGTGCCAGCAGTCACGTACTAAAAATAGGCGGGGAGCTGTTTTTT.

The rearrangement links TRBV27 to TRBJ2-4; D is unclear. The germline CDR1 and CDR2 sequences are MNHEY and SMNVEV (reference sequence). V lost 4 bases and J lost 1, with 8 bases in between. The CDR3 is made up of 14 amino acids. The chain's CDR3 is CASSSIMAKNIQYF. The CDR3 DNA follows: TGTGCCAGCAGTTCCATTATGGCCAAAAACATTCAGTACTTC.

As for this clonotype: Mismatch with germline at one junction end may stem from a read error. The chain has TRBV20-1 and TRBJ2-5; tentatively, D is TRBD1 (5 bases). This CDR3 region has 11 residues. Germline V lookup: CDR1 DFQATT, CDR2 SNEGSKA (reference sequence). CDR3 DNA sequence: TGCAGTGCTAGCAGGGCAGAGGCCCAGTACTTC. This codes for CSASRAEAQYF.

This rearrangement joins TRBV29-1 to TRBJ2-3; D is perhaps TRBD1 (6 bases). The CDR3 spans 22 residues. Deletions cut 3 bases from V and 1 base from J, with 35 bases between. CDR1 is SQVTM, CDR2 ANQGSEA, per germline. CDR3: CSVDNSVLSGTTLETGTDTQYF. The CDR3 DNA follows: TGCAGCGTTGATAACTCTGTCCTTTCCGGGACAACATTGGAAACTGGCACAGATACGCAGTATTTT.

The gene calls are TRBV20-1 and TRBJ2-5, with D perhaps assigned TRBD1 or TRBD2 (7 bases each). The germline V gene encodes CDR1 DFQATT and CDR2 SNEGSKA (reference sequence). The CDR3 spans 15 residues. Trimming removed 2 bases from V and 2 bases from J, with 15 bases in between. CDR3 amino acids: CSARLPAGQQETQYF. The CDR3 DNA reads as TGCAGTGCTAGATTACCAGCGGGACAGCAAGAGACCCAGTACTTC.

The chain is built from TRBV3-1 and TRBJ2-7, with D perhaps TRBD2 (5 bases). CDR3 length: 14 amino acids. Germline V gene lookup returns CDR1 LGHDT and CDR2 YNNKEL (reference sequence). V shed 3 bases and J shed 0 bases, with 9 bases lying between them. The CDR3 region is CASSQTISSYEQYF. For the CDR3, the DNA is TGTGCCAGCAGCCAGACTATCTCCTCCTACGAGCAGTACTTC.

This clonotype was seen only a few times. This sequence joins TRBV6-5 and TRBJ1-2; unclear D gene. V was trimmed by 4 bases and J by 0 bases, leaving 12 bases between them. CDR1 MNHEY and CDR2 SVGAGI come from the germline V gene. This CDR3 spans 15 amino acids. In nucleotides, the CDR3 is TGTGCCAGCAGTTCCAGGAAATCGCCTAACTATGGCTACACCTTC. As protein: CASSSRKSPNYGYTF.

This chain links TRBV7-9 with TRBJ2-7; D possibly corresponds to TRBD2 (7 bases). The V end was cut by 2 bases, the J end by 5 bases, with 16 bases between. Germline assignment: CDR1 SEHNR and CDR2 FQNEAQ (reference sequence). This CDR3 has 15 residues. The CDR3 DNA reads as TGTGCCAGCAGCTTAAAAGGGGGGGCGGTCGACGAGCAGTACTTC. This encodes CASSLKGGAVDEQYF.

The V call is TRBV11-2, the J call TRBJ2-5, with 7 bases lining up with TRBD1. Trimming at V came to 7 bases and at J to 0 bases, leaving 8 bases not matched to a gene. The CDR3 loop spans 15 amino acids. In germline, CDR1 is SGHAT, CDR2 FQNNGV. The CDR3: CASNPVQGYQETQYF. CDR3 in DNA: TGTGCCAGCAACCCAGTACAGGGGTACCAAGAGACCCAGTACTTC.

This chain joins TRBV20-1 and TRBJ2-1, with 7 positions matching TRBD2. The CDR3 has 13 residues. CDR1 is DFQATT, CDR2 SNEGSKA, per germline (reference sequence). J was trimmed by 5 bases and V by 5 bases; bases with no gene match: 6. The CDR3 nucleotides read TGCAGTGCTCTAGGGGAGGGGCACAATGAGCAGTTCTTC. Translating gives CSALGEGHNEQFF.

The chain links TRBV20-1 to TRBJ2-7, with 9 bases aligning to TRBD2. The CDR3 totals 14 residues. Germline assignment: CDR1 DFQATT and CDR2 SNEGSKA (reference sequence). CDR3 region: CSLFPSGGPYEQYF. The DNA for the CDR3 is TGCAGCTTATTTCCCAGCGGGGGGCCCTACGAGCAGTACTTC.

This chain connects TRBV5-1 to TRBJ2-4; either TRBD1 or TRBD2 may supply D (5 bases each). V lost 4 bases and J 13 bases, leaving 18 bases between the germline ends. There are 13 residues in the CDR3. CDR1 SGHRS and CDR2 YFSETQ come from the germline V gene. The CDR3 nucleotides read TGCGCCAGCAGCCCGAGGGGTGTTGAAGAGCAGTACTTC. Translating gives CASSPRGVEEQYF.

The V call is TRBV7-8, the J call TRBJ2-1; 13 nucleotides line up with TRBD2. Germline V gives CDR1 SGHVS, CDR2 FQNEAQ. Unmatched junction bases numbered 10, after V lost 4 bases and J lost 10 bases. The CDR3 totals 16 residues. The CDR3 region has the DNA TGTGCCAGCAGCTGGGTTACTAGCGGGAGGGCGTGGGAGCAGTTCTTC. Its translation: CASSWVTSGRAWEQFF. Supplemented by reference TRBV7-8 and TRBJ2-1, the full variable domain reads GAGVSQSPRYKVAKRGQDVALRCDPISGHVSLFWYQQALGQGPEFLTYFQNEAQLDKSGLPSDRFFAERPEGSVSTLKIQRTQQEDSAVYLCASSWVTSGRAWEQFFGPGTRLTVL.

The chain couples TRBV4-3 to TRBJ1-2; D perhaps matches TRBD1 (6 bases). V shed 0 bases and J shed 8 bases, with 19 bases lying between them. Germline CDR1 reads LGHNA; CDR2 reads YSLEER. The CDR3 runs to 16 residues. CDR3 coding DNA: TGCGCCAGCAGCCAAGAGTCGCCAGGGGAAGTGTGGGGCTACACCTTC. It specifies CASSQESPGEVWGYTF.

The J gene is TRBJ1-1, the V gene TRBV20-1; D gene uncertain. Trimming took off 5 bases at V and 0 bases at J, with 19 bases between the two ends. CDR1 and CDR2 (germline): DFQATT, SNEGSKA (reference sequence). The CDR3 has 16 amino acids. CDR3 DNA sequence: TGCAGTGCTCCGTTAGGGCGTGGAGGACTGAACACTGAAGCTTTCTTT. Protein: CSAPLGRGGLNTEAFF.

This clonotype was counted between two and nine times. The chain couples TRBV29-1 to TRBJ2-1; D ambiguous. V lost 1 base and J lost 14, with 12 bases in between. Germline assignment: CDR1 SQVTM and CDR2 ANQGSEA. The CDR3 length is 11 residues. The CDR3 protein is CSVEVAPGEFF. Here the CDR3 DNA reads TGCAGCGTTGAAGTCGCCCCGGGCGAGTTCTTC.

CDR3 nucleotides: TGTGCCAGCGGCAAGACAGGGATGGGGGCAGATACGCAGTATTTT. Residues: CASGKTGMGADTQYF. V and J are TRBV6-6 and TRBJ2-3, with TRBD1 identical over 7 bases. CDR1 MNHNY and CDR2 SVGAGI come from the germline V gene (reference sequence). The V and J ends lost 8 bases and 4 bases, in that order; junction bases with no gene match: 12. The CDR3 contains 15 residues.